A single sample is the source of the 20 T cell receptor beta chains below, sequenced in a study of cytomegalovirus exposure and HLA in healthy donors. The PCR employed 60 Vbeta primers together with 13 Jbeta primers. TCRdb's table, derived via immunoSEQ multiplex PCR, lists solely in-frame clones and lacks some. Of approximately 100,000 clones listed, approximately 80% are singletons. The sequenced sample was PBMCs. Receptors were obtained from a woman between 40 and 50 years old in good health and CMV-seronegative.

V and J are TRBV7-6 and TRBJ2-5; weak D call: TRBD2 (5 bases). Germline assignment: CDR1 SGHVS and CDR2 FNYEAQ. V lost 5 bases and J lost 1, with 14 bases in between. CDR3 length: 15 amino acids. CDR3 residues: CASSRPGAVQETQYF. CDR3 bases: TGTGCCAGCAGCCGCCCAGGAGCGGTCCAAGAGACCCAGTACTTC.

The rearrangement links TRBV30 to TRBJ2-7, with unresolved D. The CDR3 runs 14 residues. CDR1 is GTSNPN, CDR2 SVGIG, per germline (reference sequence). Trimming left V 0 bases short and J 6 bases short, with 15 bases between. CDR3 protein: CAWSVPRLAPEQYF. CDR3 DNA sequence: TGTGCCTGGAGTGTACCGCGGTTAGCCCCCGAGCAGTACTTC.

The rearrangement joins TRBV4-2 to TRBJ1-2; D is ambiguous. V lost 3 bases and J lost 8, with 10 bases in between. Germline CDR1 and CDR2: LGHNA and YNFKEQ. CDR3 size: 12 residues. The CDR3 sequence: CASSQARGGYTF. The CDR3, as DNA: TGTGCCAGCAGCCAGGCAAGAGGCGGCTACACCTTC.

This rearrangement joins TRBV5-4 to TRBJ1-4, with D possibly matching TRBD1 (6 bases). Trimming removed 2 bases at V and 5 bases at J, with 16 bases between. Germline V gives CDR1 SGHNT, CDR2 YYREEE (reference sequence). This CDR3 is built from 16 residues. DNA for the CDR3: TGTGCCAGCAGCTTACAGGGACGGACGGAAAATGAAAAACTGTTTTTT. As protein: CASSLQGRTENEKLFF.

The V and J genes are TRBV7-3 and TRBJ1-2; 8 bases are a match to TRBD1. Germline loops: CDR1 SGHTA, CDR2 FQGTGA. J lost 9 bases, V lost 5 bases, and 8 bases had no gene match. The CDR3 runs to 13 residues. CDR3 bases: TGTGCCAGCAGCGATCAGGGGGCATCGAGCTACACCTTC. Protein: CASSDQGASSYTF.

The chain employs TRBV10-1 and TRBJ2-3, with 9 nucleotides matching TRBD1. The CDR3 length is 17 residues. Trimming took 5 bases from V and 0 from J; bases not matched to a gene: 9. Germline loops: CDR1 WNHNN, CDR2 SYGVQD (reference sequence). The CDR3 loop is CASSPGTGFGSTDTQYF. The CDR3, as DNA: TGCGCCAGCAGTCCCGGGACAGGGTTTGGAAGCACAGATACGCAGTATTTT.

V usage is TRBV19 and J usage is TRBJ2-1; tentative D call: TRBD2 (6 bases). Germline V gene sequence: CDR1 LNHDA, CDR2 SQIVND (reference sequence). The V end lost 2 bases, the J end lost 0 bases, and 11 bases lay between the germline ends. The CDR3 spans 16 residues. In DNA, the CDR3 is TGTGCCAGTAGTATATCCGGACTAAGCTCCTACAATGAGCAGTTCTTC. It specifies CASSISGLSSYNEQFF. Full variable domain (rest looked up from reference TRBV19 and TRBJ2-1): DGGITQSPKYLFRKEGQNVTLSCEQNLNHDAMYWYRQDPGQGLRLIYYSQIVNDFQKGDIAEGYSVSREKKESFPLTVTSAQKNPTAFYLCASSISGLSSYNEQFFGPGTRLTVL.

The chain has TRBV27 and TRBJ1-2; 8 nucleotides line up with TRBD1. The V gene's germline CDR1 is MNHEY and CDR2 SMNVEV (reference sequence). Trimming removed 6 bases from V and 5 bases from J; junction bases left unmatched: 2. This CDR3 spans 12 amino acids. CDR3 loop: CASRQGAYGYTF. The CDR3 DNA reads as TGTGCCAGCAGGCAGGGGGCGTATGGCTACACCTTC.

V is TRBV7-9 and J is TRBJ1-2, with TRBD1 matching over 10 bases. The germline V gene has CDR1 SEHNR and CDR2 FQNEAQ (reference sequence). The CDR3 extends over 17 amino acids. The V segment lost 6 bases and the J segment 0 bases; nucleotides outside the gene matches: 10. CDR3 in amino acids: CASRRYTGTGANYGYTF. CDR3 nucleotide sequence: TGTGCCAGCAGACGTTATACCGGGACAGGGGCTAACTATGGCTACACCTTC.

The chain has TRBV4-3 and TRBJ1-1, with 8 bases fitting TRBD1. This CDR3 spans 18 amino acids. The germline gives CDR1 LGHNA, CDR2 YSLEER. Unmatched junction bases numbered 9, after V lost 0 bases and J lost 0 bases. The CDR3 protein is CASSQDLAPGGMNTEAFF. The CDR3 DNA reads TGCGCCAGCAGCCAAGATCTGGCCCCAGGGGGCATGAACACTGAAGCTTTCTTT.

V gene TRBV5-1 combines with J gene TRBJ2-2; D might be TRBD1 (6 bases). The CDR3 covers 16 residues. Trimming removed 4 bases at V and 4 bases at J, with 17 bases between. The V gene's germline CDR1 is SGHRS and CDR2 YFSETQ. The DNA for the CDR3 is TGCGCCAGCAGCACGAGACAGGTCTTAGGCACCGGGGAGCTGTTTTTT. Protein: CASSTRQVLGTGELFF.

The rearrangement joins TRBV18 to TRBJ1-2; 9 bases line up with TRBD1. The CDR3 consists of 16 residues. Trimming at V came to 3 bases and at J to 7 bases, leaving 12 bases not matched to a gene. Per germline, CDR1 KGHSH and CDR2 LQKENI. The CDR3 sequence is CASSPMTGDRVRGYTF. The DNA for the CDR3 is TGTGCCAGCTCACCCATGACGGGGGACAGGGTGCGTGGCTACACCTTC.

This chain uses TRBV7-3 with TRBJ2-5; TRBD1 matches at 8 bases. V was clipped by 5 bases and J by 0 bases; unmatched bases: 8. CDR1 is SGHTA, CDR2 FQGTGA, per germline. The CDR3 extends over 16 amino acids. The CDR3 loop reads CASSQGTGVYQETQYF. The CDR3 coding sequence is TGTGCCAGCAGCCAAGGGACAGGCGTGTACCAAGAGACCCAGTACTTC.

The chain combines TRBV30 with TRBJ2-4; the match to TRBD2 covers 8 bases. The CDR3 sequence is 15 residues long. V gave up 6 bases and J gave up 0 bases; unmatched junction bases: 7. Germline values: CDR1 GTSNPN, CDR2 SVGIG (reference sequence). Here the CDR3 reads CACRGGGLAKNIQYF. The CDR3, as DNA: TGTGCCTGCCGAGGCGGGGGGCTAGCCAAAAACATTCAGTACTTC.

V and J are TRBV10-2 and TRBJ1-5; D might be TRBD1 (5 bases). From germline, CDR1 is WSHSY and CDR2 SAAADI. Deletions cut 3 bases from V and 0 bases from J, with 15 bases between. The CDR3 spans 17 residues. The CDR3 loop is CASSDREGLYSNQPQHF. CDR3 in DNA: TGCGCCAGCAGTGACAGGGAGGGATTGTATAGCAATCAGCCCCAGCATTTT.

This chain joins TRBV19 and TRBJ1-3; TRBD1 is a possible D gene (6 bases). CDR1 is LNHDA, CDR2 SQIVND, per germline (reference sequence). The CDR3 spans 14 residues. V was clipped by 5 bases and J by 3 bases, with 11 bases between them. DNA of the CDR3: TGTGCCAGTAGTCCCCGGACAGTTGGAAACACCATATATTTT. This encodes CASSPRTVGNTIYF.

The chain links TRBV30 to TRBJ1-5; 10 bases align to TRBD1. With V trimmed by 2 bases and J by 7 bases, 5 bases remained unmatched. Germline lookup yields CDR1 GTSNPN and CDR2 SVGIG (reference sequence). This CDR3 is 14 amino acids long. This chain's CDR3 is CAWSPRTGGQPQHF. The CDR3 DNA sequence: TGTGCCTGGAGTCCCCGGACAGGGGGACAGCCCCAGCATTTT.

The chain combines TRBV19 with TRBJ2-3; D unclear. V was trimmed by 3 bases and J by 5 bases, leaving 3 bases between them. The CDR3 sequence is 11 residues long. Germline loops: CDR1 LNHDA, CDR2 SQIVND (reference sequence). CDR3 amino acids: CASSIQDTQYF. CDR3 coding DNA: TGTGCCAGTAGTATTCAAGATACGCAGTATTTT.

The rearrangement uses TRBV7-8 and TRBJ2-7; 7 bases are shared with TRBD1. The CDR3 runs 15 residues. Germline-derived CDR1 and CDR2 are SGHVS and FQNEAQ. With 5 bases clipped from V and 2 bases from J, the junction kept 9 bases outside the gene matches. CDR3 coding DNA: TGTGCCAGCAGCGAAGACAGGGTAAGAACCTACGAGCAGTACTTC. Protein sequence: CASSEDRVRTYEQYF.

J is TRBJ1-1 and V is TRBV5-8, with D unresolved. V was trimmed by 1 base and J by 4 bases, leaving 8 bases between them. The CDR3 has 13 amino acids. In germline, CDR1 is SGHTS, CDR2 YDEGEE. The CDR3 loop reads CASSLRRATEAFF. In DNA form, the CDR3 reads TGTGCCAGCAGCTTGAGAAGAGCCACTGAAGCTTTCTTT.